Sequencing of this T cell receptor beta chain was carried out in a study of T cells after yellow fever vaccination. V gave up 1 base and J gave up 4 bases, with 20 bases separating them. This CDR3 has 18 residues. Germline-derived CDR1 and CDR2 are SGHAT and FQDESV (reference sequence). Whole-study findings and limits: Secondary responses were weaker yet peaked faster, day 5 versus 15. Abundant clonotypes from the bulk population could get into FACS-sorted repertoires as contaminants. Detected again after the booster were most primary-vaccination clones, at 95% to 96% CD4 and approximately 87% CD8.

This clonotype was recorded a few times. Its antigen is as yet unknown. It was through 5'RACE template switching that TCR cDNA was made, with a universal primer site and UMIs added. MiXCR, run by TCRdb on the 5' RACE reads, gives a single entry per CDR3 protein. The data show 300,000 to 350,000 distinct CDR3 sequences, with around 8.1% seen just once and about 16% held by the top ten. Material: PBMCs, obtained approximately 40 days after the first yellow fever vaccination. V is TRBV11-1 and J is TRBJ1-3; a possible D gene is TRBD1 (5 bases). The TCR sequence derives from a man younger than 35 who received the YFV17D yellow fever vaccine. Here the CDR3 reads CASSLGVMTDPLGNTIYF. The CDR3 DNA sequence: TGTGCCAGCAGCTTAGGGGTAATGACAGACCCCTTGGGAAACACCATATATTTT.